The clone carrying this TCR beta chain was seen just once. The sample is drawn from a study of blood T cell repertoires in COVID-19. Study overall: Some COVID-19 samples were acute and others convalescent; all came from the United States, Italy and Spain.

The authors' processing: Quantification of nucleated cells was approximated via reference gene primer amplification. Here immunoSEQ multiplex PCR was the method, and the copy in TCRdb shows in-frame clones only, minus some. V, J and clone size were drawn from that table, and D and trimming were deduced from the DNA. The profile shows hundreds of thousands of clones, more than 80% of them singletons. CDR1 and CDR2 from the germline V gene are MGHRA and YSYEKL. CDR3 size: 15 residues. Losses at the gene ends were 0 bases for V and 8 bases for J; bases not matched to a gene: 7. The V gene is TRBV4-1, the J gene TRBJ1-2; 9 positions agree with TRBD1. The sequencing sample was made of peripheral blood. This receptor was taken from a woman aged 30 to 39 with active or convalescent COVID-19. Here the CDR3 reads CASSQDGDRVDGYTF. Written as DNA, the CDR3 is TGCGCCAGCAGCCAAGATGGGGACAGGGTGGACGGCTACACCTTC.